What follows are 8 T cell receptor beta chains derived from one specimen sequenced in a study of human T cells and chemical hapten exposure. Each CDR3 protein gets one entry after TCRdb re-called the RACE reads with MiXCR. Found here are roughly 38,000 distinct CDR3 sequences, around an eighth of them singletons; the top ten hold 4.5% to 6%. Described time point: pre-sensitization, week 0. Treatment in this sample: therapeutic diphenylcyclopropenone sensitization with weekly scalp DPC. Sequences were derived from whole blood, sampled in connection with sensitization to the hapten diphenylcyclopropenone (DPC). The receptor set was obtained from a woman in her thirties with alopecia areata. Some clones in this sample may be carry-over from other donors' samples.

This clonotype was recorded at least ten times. The CDR3 coding sequence is TGTGCCAGCTCTAGCGGGAGGGCCCCGAACACCGGGGAGCTGTTTTTT. This codes for CASSSGRAPNTGELFF. The chain uses TRBV18 and TRBJ2-2, with 11 bases aligning to TRBD2. Germline V lookup: CDR1 KGHSH, CDR2 LQKENI. The CDR3 totals 16 residues. V lost 6 bases, J lost 0 bases, and 3 bases stayed unmatched. Based on the CDR3 plus reference TRBV18 and TRBJ2-2, the full variable domain is NAGVMQNPRHLVRRRGQEARLRCSPMKGHSHVYWYRQLPEEGLKFMVYLQKENIIDESGMPKERFSAEFPKEGPSILRIQQVVRGDSAAYFCASSSGRAPNTGELFFGEGSRLTVL.

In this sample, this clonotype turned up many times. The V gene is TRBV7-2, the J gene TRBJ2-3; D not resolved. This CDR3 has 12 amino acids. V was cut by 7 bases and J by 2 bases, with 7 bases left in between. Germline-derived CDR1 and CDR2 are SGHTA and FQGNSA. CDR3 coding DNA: TGTGCCAGCACCTCGTTCACAGATACGCAGTATTTT. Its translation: CASTSFTDTQYF.

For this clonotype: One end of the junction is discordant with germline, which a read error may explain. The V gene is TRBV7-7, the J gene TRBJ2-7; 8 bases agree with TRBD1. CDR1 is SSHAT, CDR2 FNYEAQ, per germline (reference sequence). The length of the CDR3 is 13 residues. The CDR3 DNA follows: TGTGCTAGCAGTCCAGGGGGCAGCTACGAGCAGTACTTC. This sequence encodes CASSPGGSYEQYF.

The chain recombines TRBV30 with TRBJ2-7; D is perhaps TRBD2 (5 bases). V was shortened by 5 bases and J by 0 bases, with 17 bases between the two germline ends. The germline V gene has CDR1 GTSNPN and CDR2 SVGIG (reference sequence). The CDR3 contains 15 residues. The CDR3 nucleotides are TGTGCCTGGGCCATAGGACTCCTACCCTCCTACGAGCAGTACTTC. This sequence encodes CAWAIGLLPSYEQYF.

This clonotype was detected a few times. The CDR3 DNA sequence: TGTGCCAGCAAGTCCCCAGTAGATGGCTACACCTTC. The encoded protein is CASKSPVDGYTF. The chain uses TRBV27 and TRBJ1-2; D unclear. Trimming removed 7 bases from V and 6 bases from J, with 12 bases in between. The CDR3 sequence is 12 residues long. Germline CDR1 reads MNHEY; CDR2 reads SMNVEV (reference sequence).

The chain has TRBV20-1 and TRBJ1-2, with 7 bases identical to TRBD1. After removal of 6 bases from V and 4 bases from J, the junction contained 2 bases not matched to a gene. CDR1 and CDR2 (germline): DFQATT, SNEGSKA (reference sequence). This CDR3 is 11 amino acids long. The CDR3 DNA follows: TGCAGTGCCACAGGGGTCTATGGCTACACCTTC. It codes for CSATGVYGYTF.

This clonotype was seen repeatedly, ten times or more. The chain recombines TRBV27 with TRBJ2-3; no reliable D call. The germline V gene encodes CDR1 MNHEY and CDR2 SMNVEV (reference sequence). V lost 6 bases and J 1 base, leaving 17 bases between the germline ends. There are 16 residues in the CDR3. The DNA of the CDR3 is TGTGCCAGCAGGGCCCCCCCCGATTCGGGCACAGATACGCAGTATTTT. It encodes CASRAPPDSGTDTQYF.

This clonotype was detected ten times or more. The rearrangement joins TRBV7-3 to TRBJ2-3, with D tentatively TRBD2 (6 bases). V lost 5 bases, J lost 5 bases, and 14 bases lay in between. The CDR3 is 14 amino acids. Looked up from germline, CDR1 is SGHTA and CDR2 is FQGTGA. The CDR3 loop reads CASSPGAGLDTQYF. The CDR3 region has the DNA TGTGCCAGCAGCCCTGGCGCGGGATTAGATACGCAGTATTTT.